Listed below are T cell receptor beta chains from one sample, sequenced in a study of cytomegalovirus exposure and HLA in healthy donors. Some clones are missing from TCRdb's copy, which holds only in-frame ones; the method was immunoSEQ multiplex PCR. The sample holds some 130,000 clones, approximately 92% seen once. The sequencing input was PBMCs. Receptors were obtained from a woman aged 18-29 years in good health and CMV-seronegative. CDR3s include the opening cysteine and the closing phenylalanine or tryptophan. The D gene is left open where the match is weak. The size of a clone is reported for some rows only, either as once, few or many, or as a class for expanded clones.

j_call | clone_size | d_call | v_call | cdr3_nt | cdr3_aa
TRBJ1-6 | NA | NA | TRBV19 | TGTGCCAGTAGTATAGACGGTTACTCACCCCTCCACTTT | CASSIDGYSPLHF
TRBJ1-1 | NA | TRBD1 | TRBV7-2 | TGTGCCAGCAGCGCTCAAATGGGGGACAGGGGGGCTTTCTTT | CASSAQMGDRGAFF
TRBJ2-2 | once | TRBD1 | TRBV9 | TGTGCCAGCAGCGCAGGGACAGGGGTCGTTGACGGGGAGCTGTTTTTT | CASSAGTGVVDGELFF
TRBJ1-1 | NA | NA | TRBV7-9 | TGTGCCAGCAGCCGTGATAGACAGTTATTGAACACTGAAGCTTTCTTT | CASSRDRQLLNTEAFF
TRBJ1-3 | NA | NA | TRBV5-8 | TGTGCCAGCAGCTTGGGGCTGGACTCGGCAGGAAACACCATATATTTT | CASSLGLDSAGNTIYF
TRBJ1-3 | NA | NA | TRBV18 | TGTGCCAGCTCACCGCCGCCTAGCTCTGGAAACACCATATATTTT | CASSPPPSSGNTIYF
TRBJ1-1 | NA | NA | TRBV6-6 | TGTGCCAGCAGGGATAGGGGTCACACTGAAGCTTTCTTT | CASRDRGHTEAFF
TRBJ1-6 | NA | TRBD1 | TRBV27 | TGTGCCAGCAAGAGCCCCCCGGGACAGAGAGGTTCACCCCTCCACTTT | CASKSPPGQRGSPLHF
TRBJ1-6 | NA | TRBD1 | TRBV6-5 | TGTGCCAGCACCCGGACAGGGATAGGTTCACCCCTCCACTTT | CASTRTGIGSPLHF
TRBJ1-5 | NA | TRBD1 | TRBV2 | TGTGCCAGCAGTGTGACAGGGTACAATCAGCCCCAGCATTTT | CASSVTGYNQPQHF
TRBJ2-3 | NA | TRBD2 | TRBV27 | TGTGCCAGCAGACCCGGGACTAGAGGGCTTTTAGATACGCAGTATTTT | CASRPGTRGLLDTQYF
TRBJ2-2 | NA | TRBD2 | TRBV29-1 | TGCAGCGTTGCGGGACTACCGGCCGGGGAGCTGTTTTTT | CSVAGLPAGELFF
TRBJ2-7 | NA | TRBD2 | TRBV11-2 | TGTGCCAGCAGCGGGGGGGGACCCGAGTACTTC | CASSGGGPEYF
TRBJ1-1 | NA | NA | TRBV7-8 | TGTGCCAGCAGCTTATGGGGGCGCGGAGCCCTCATGAACACTGAAGCTTTCTTT | CASSLWGRGALMNTEAFF
TRBJ1-1 | NA | NA | TRBV5-1 | TGCGCCAGCAGCTTTCGTACGGTGGAGGGTGAAGCTTTCTTT | CASSFRTVEGEAFF
TRBJ1-1 | NA | NA | TRBV18 | TGTGCCAGCTCACCACCTGTAACAAGGGAGCGGTTTGTGACTGAAGCTTTCTTT | CASSPPVTRERFVTEAFF
TRBJ1-4 | NA | NA | TRBV6-5 | TGTGCCAGCAAGGGGGGGGGATATAATGAAAAACTGTTTTTT | CASKGGGYNEKLFF
TRBJ2-7 | NA | TRBD1 | TRBV15 | TGTGCCACCAGCAGAGTCGACAGGGCCTACGAGCAGTACTTC | CATSRVDRAYEQYF
TRBJ2-2 | NA | TRBD2 | TRBV7-9 | TGTGCCAGCAGCTTTACTAGCGGGGCCCCGGGGACCGGGGAGCTGTTTTTT | CASSFTSGAPGTGELFF
TRBJ2-1 | NA | TRBD2 | TRBV7-2 | TGTGCCAGCAGCTCGAGTATAGGACTAGCTAGTGAGCAGTTCTTC | CASSSSIGLASEQFF